These T cell receptor beta chains were read from a single sample in a study of early stage breast cancer tumors. Only in-frame clones appear in the TCRdb table, and some are missing; sequencing was by immunoSEQ multiplex PCR. The table lists about 51,000 clones, approximately 78% of them singletons. The source material was blood. The receptor source for this set is a person aged 35-49 years with breast cancer. The CDR3 runs from the conserved cysteine through the conserved F or W. The order of the fields is D gene, J gene, V gene, clone size, CDR3 DNA, CDR3 protein. The D gene is left open where the match is weak. Clone size is given for some rows only: seen once, a few or many times, or a class if the clone is expanded.

TRBD1	TRBJ1-5	TRBV2	once	TGTGCCAGCAGGCGACAGGGTAGCAATCAGCCCCAGCATTTT	CASRRQGSNQPQHF
TRBD1	TRBJ2-7	TRBV5-1	.	TGCGCCAGCAGCCCAGGGGGCTACCCATCCTACGAGCAGTACTTC	CASSPGGYPSYEQYF
TRBD2	TRBJ2-3	TRBV2	.	TGTGCCAGCAAGGTTAGCGGGAGTATAGATACGCAGTATTTT	CASKVSGSIDTQYF
.	TRBJ1-2	TRBV7-9	.	TGTGCCAGCAGCTTATTGCCCCATGGACAGAAATTCTACACCTTC	CASSLLPHGQKFYTF
TRBD1	TRBJ1-3	TRBV2	.	TGTGCCAGCAGACGGGGGACAGGACGAGGATCTGGAAACACCATATATTTT	CASRRGTGRGSGNTIYF
.	TRBJ2-1	TRBV27	once	TGTGCCAGCATCCTAAGGCGTGCTAGCTCGAATGAGCAGTTCTTC	CASILRRASSNEQFF
.	TRBJ2-2	TRBV18	.	TGTGCCAGCTCACCCGGACCCTTGGGGACCGGGGAGCTGTTTTTT	CASSPGPLGTGELFF
.	TRBJ1-5	TRBV2	.	TGTGCCAGCAGAGGCGGGTCGGAGTTTCAGCATTTT	CASRGGSEFQHF
.	TRBJ2-7	TRBV6-1	.	TGTGCCAGCAGTGAACGCACCACCGATAGTAGACACTACGAGCAGTACTTC	CASSERTTDSRHYEQYF
TRBD2	TRBJ2-1	TRBV27	.	TGTGCCAGCAGTCCATTAGCGGGAGGTTCCTACAATGAGCAGTTCTTC	CASSPLAGGSYNEQFF
.	TRBJ2-7	TRBV7-3	few	TGTGCCAGCAGCTTTCCAGGCAGATACTACGAGCAGTACTTC	CASSFPGRYYEQYF
TRBD2	TRBJ2-2	TRBV2	.	TGTGCCAGCAACGGGGGGAGTGGTGACACCGGGGAGCTGTTTTTT	CASNGGSGDTGELFF
.	TRBJ2-1	TRBV19	.	TGTGCCAGTAGTATAGCCCTGCTAATCGATGAGCAGTTCTTC	CASSIALLIDEQFF
.	TRBJ2-3	TRBV6-1	.	TGTGCCAGCAGTGAAAGGGTAGACCGAGATACGCAGTATTTT	CASSERVDRDTQYF
TRBD2	TRBJ2-1	TRBV30	.	TGTGCCTGGGCGGGACTAGTAGCACGAAATGAGCAGTTCTTC	CAWAGLVARNEQFF
.	TRBJ2-5	TRBV7-9	.	TGTGCCAGCAGCTCGACGCCGAACCAAGAGACCCAGTACTTC	CASSSTPNQETQYF
TRBD2	TRBJ2-1	TRBV6-1	.	TGTGCCAGCTCGAAGCGGGGGACTAGCGGGGGCCGGGAGTTCTTC	CASSKRGTSGGREFF
.	TRBJ2-7	TRBV7-9	.	TGTGCCAGCAGCCCCTCTGGGGGCGGGAACCACGAGCAGTACTTC	CASSPSGGGNHEQYF
TRBD1	TRBJ2-4	TRBV19	.	TGTGCCAGTACCCCGAGGGGACAGGGGGTGTACATTCAGTACTTC	CASTPRGQGVYIQYF
TRBD2	TRBJ2-7	TRBV5-4	.	TGTGCCAGCAGCCTAGGGACTAGCGGGAGTGGCGAGCAGTACTTC	CASSLGTSGSGEQYF
TRBD2	TRBJ2-7	TRBV5-1	.	TGCGCCAGCAGCTTGATCTCGCCCACTAGCGGGAATCTGATTAGTGAGCAGTACTTC	CASSLISPTSGNLISEQYF
.	TRBJ2-1	TRBV30	.	TGTGCCTGCCCCCGGCGGAGTGGGGGCGATGAGCAGTTCTTC	CACPRRSGGDEQFF
TRBD1	TRBJ1-1	TRBV5-1	.	TGCGCCAACCAGACAGGGCCCACTGAAGCTTTCTTT	CANQTGPTEAFF
TRBD2	TRBJ2-1	TRBV19	.	TGTGCCAGTAGTATAAGGACTAGCGGGAGGTCGCAGGAGCAGTTCTTC	CASSIRTSGRSQEQFF
TRBD2	TRBJ2-1	TRBV7-6	once	TGTGCCAGCAGCGCCTCCGGGACTAGCGGCCTGGCTGAGCAGTTCTTC	CASSASGTSGLAEQFF
.	TRBJ2-7	TRBV27	.	TGTGCCAGCAGTTTATCGGATGGGAACCCCTACGAGCAGTACTTC	CASSLSDGNPYEQYF
.	TRBJ1-2	TRBV29-1	.	TGCAGCGTGGGGGACGGAGCTAACTATGGCTACACCTTC	CSVGDGANYGYTF
TRBD2	TRBJ2-5	TRBV7-9	.	TGTGCCAGCAGCCTTGGACTAGCGGGAGGTTCCACGGGAGAGACCCAGTACTTC	CASSLGLAGGSTGETQYF
.	TRBJ2-3	TRBV6-1	.	TGTGCCAGCAGTGAATTGGCGGGACTTACCACAGATACGCAGTATTTT	CASSELAGLTTDTQYF
TRBD1	TRBJ2-3	TRBV7-2	once	TGTGCCAGCAGCGATCGGCGGACAGGGAGTTCGACGCAGTATTTT	CASSDRRTGSSTQYF
TRBD2	TRBJ2-5	TRBV5-1	.	TGCGCCAGCAGCTTGGGCGGGAGGGCGGAGACCCAGTACTTC	CASSLGGRAETQYF
.	TRBJ2-5	TRBV14	.	TGTGCCAGCAGCCAAGCTGGAGGGACGAAGACCCAGTACTTC	CASSQAGGTKTQYF
TRBD2	TRBJ2-2	TRBV6-6	.	TGTGCCAGCAGTTTATTAGCGGGAGATGGTGGGGAGCTGTTTTTT	CASSLLAGDGGELFF
.	TRBJ2-2	TRBV5-6	.	TGTGCCAGCAGCTTGTGGCAGCTCGGCGGAAGAACCGGGGAGCTGTTTTTT	CASSLWQLGGRTGELFF
.	TRBJ2-1	TRBV29-1	.	TGCAGCGTTGAAGATGGGGTAAAGCAATTCGGTGAGCAGTTCTTC	CSVEDGVKQFGEQFF
.	TRBJ2-1	TRBV5-1	.	TGCGCCAGCAGCGGGGATCGCCCCTCCTACAATGAGCAGTTCTTC	CASSGDRPSYNEQFF
.	TRBJ1-2	TRBV6-1	.	TGTGCCAGCAGTGAAGCGCGAGTAAGGGGGGCCAACTATGGCTACACCTTC	CASSEARVRGANYGYTF
.	TRBJ2-3	TRBV20-1	.	TGCAGTGCTAGTCTGGGGAGGACGCAGTATTTT	CSASLGRTQYF
.	TRBJ2-1	TRBV6-4	few	TGTGCCAGCAGTGATGAGGGAGTTGTTTCCTACAATGAGCAGTTCTTC	CASSDEGVVSYNEQFF
.	TRBJ1-4	TRBV6-1	.	TGTGCCAGCACCCCGGAGGGTCAGGCCGTAAAACTGTTTTTT	CASTPEGQAVKLFF
TRBD2	TRBJ2-5	TRBV7-2	.	TGTGCCAGCAGCTTGGGGACTAGCGGGAGTGAGACCCAGTACTTC	CASSLGTSGSETQYF
TRBD1	TRBJ2-7	TRBV6-5	.	TGTGCCAGCAGTTGGGACAGGTTCTCCTACGAGCAGTACTTC	CASSWDRFSYEQYF
TRBD1	TRBJ1-2	TRBV19	.	TGTGCCAGTTATTCCGGGACAGCATTTCTCTATGGCTACACCTTC	CASYSGTAFLYGYTF
TRBD1	TRBJ2-3	TRBV10-3	.	TGTGCCATCAGTGAGTCCCCGGGACAGGGCACAGATACGCAGTATTTT	CAISESPGQGTDTQYF
.	TRBJ2-1	TRBV7-9	.	TGTGCCAGCAGCCTGAGCTCCTACAATGAGCAGTTCTTC	CASSLSSYNEQFF
TRBD2	TRBJ2-3	TRBV10-3	.	TGTGCCATCAGTGCGACTAGCGGTACCCGCTACACAGATACGCAGTATTTT	CAISATSGTRYTDTQYF
.	TRBJ2-1	TRBV19	once	TGTGCCAGTAGTATTTATGGGACTCACAATGAGCAGTTCTTC	CASSIYGTHNEQFF
TRBD1	TRBJ2-2	TRBV5-1	.	TGCGCCAGCAGCGCCGTTGCAGGGGGGAACACCGGGGAGCTGTTTTTT	CASSAVAGGNTGELFF
.	TRBJ1-1	TRBV30	.	TGTGCCTGGAGTCGAGGGCGGCGGGTAAAGGCTTTCTTT	CAWSRGRRVKAFF
.	TRBJ2-1	TRBV19	once	TGTGCCAGTAGTATCGGCCTAGGGAGCTCCTACAATGAGCAGTTCTTC	CASSIGLGSSYNEQFF
TRBD1	TRBJ2-6	TRBV29-1	.	TGCAGCGTCGTGACGGGACAGCCCTCTGGGGCCAACGTCCTGACTTTC	CSVVTGQPSGANVLTF
.	TRBJ2-7	TRBV10-3	.	TGTGCCATCAGGGGCCAGCAGGGCCTCAACGAGCAGTACTTC	CAIRGQQGLNEQYF
.	TRBJ1-1	TRBV2	.	TGTGCCAGCTACTCAGACATGATGAACACTGAAGCTTTCTTT	CASYSDMMNTEAFF
TRBD1	TRBJ2-5	TRBV7-9	.	TGTGCCAGCAGCCCCGGACAGGGACAAGAGACCCAGTACTTC	CASSPGQGQETQYF
TRBD2	TRBJ2-1	TRBV19	.	TGTGCCAGTAGTGACCTAGCGGGAGACCCCTACAATGAGCAGTTCTTC	CASSDLAGDPYNEQFF
.	TRBJ2-3	TRBV5-1	.	TGCGCCAGCAGCGAAGGGGACTGGGTCTACACAGATACGCAGTATTTT	CASSEGDWVYTDTQYF
.	TRBJ2-6	TRBV23-1	.	TGCGCCAGCAGTCAAGCGGCGCGTGGGGCCAACGTCCTGACTTTC	CASSQAARGANVLTF
.	TRBJ1-5	TRBV6-6	.	TGTGCCAGCAGTTACTCCGGGGTAGGGGGCAATCAGCCCCAGCATTTT	CASSYSGVGGNQPQHF